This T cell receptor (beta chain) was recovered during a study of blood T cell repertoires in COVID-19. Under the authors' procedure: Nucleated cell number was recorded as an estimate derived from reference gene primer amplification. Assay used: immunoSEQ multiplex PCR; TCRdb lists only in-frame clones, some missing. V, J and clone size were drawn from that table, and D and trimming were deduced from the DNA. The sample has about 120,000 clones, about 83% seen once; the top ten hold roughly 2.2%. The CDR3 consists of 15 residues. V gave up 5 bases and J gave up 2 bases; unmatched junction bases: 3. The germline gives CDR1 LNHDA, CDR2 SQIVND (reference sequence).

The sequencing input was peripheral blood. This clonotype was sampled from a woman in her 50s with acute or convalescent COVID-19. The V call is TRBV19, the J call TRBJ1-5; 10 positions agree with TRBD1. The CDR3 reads CASSAGTGGNQPQHF. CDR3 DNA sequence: TGTGCCAGTAGTGCCGGGACAGGGGGCAATCAGCCCCAGCATTTT.